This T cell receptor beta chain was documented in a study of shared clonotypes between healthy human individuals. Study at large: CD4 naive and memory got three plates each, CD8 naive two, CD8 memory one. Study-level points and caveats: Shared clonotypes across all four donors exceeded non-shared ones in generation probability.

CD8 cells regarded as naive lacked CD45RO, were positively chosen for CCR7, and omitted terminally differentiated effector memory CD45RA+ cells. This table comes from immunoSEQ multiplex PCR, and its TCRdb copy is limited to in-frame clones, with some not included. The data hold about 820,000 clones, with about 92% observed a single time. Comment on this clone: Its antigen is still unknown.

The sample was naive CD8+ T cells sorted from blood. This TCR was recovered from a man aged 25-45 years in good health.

This chain's CDR3 is CATTGGSNQPQHF. The DNA of the CDR3 is TGTGCCACCACCGGGGGGAGCAATCAGCCCCAGCATTTT. This chain connects TRBV7-9 to TRBJ1-5, with D maybe TRBD1 (5 bases). V lost 10 bases and J lost 1, with 11 bases in between. Germline-derived CDR1 and CDR2 are SEHNR and FQNEAQ (reference sequence). This CDR3 contains 13 residues.